These T cell receptor beta chains were read from a single sample in a study of shared clonotypes between healthy human individuals. TCRdb's copy holds only in-frame clones and misses some; the assay was immunoSEQ multiplex PCR. The table shows some 2.4 million clones, with 93% occurring only once. The sequencing input was naive CD4+ T cells from PBMCs. These receptors all stem from a young man in good health. Some clones in this sample may be carry-over from other donors' samples. The CDR3 runs from the conserved cysteine through the conserved F or W. D genes are given only for firm matches. Clone size appears in some rows only: once, few, many, or a class for an expanded clone.

abundance | j_gene | v_gene | d_gene | CDR3nt | CDR3aa
- | TRBJ1-2 | TRBV5-1 | TRBD1 | TGCGCCAGCAGCTTGGGCGGGACAGGGACGGGTGACTATGGCTACACCTTC | CASSLGGTGTGDYGYTF
- | TRBJ1-1 | TRBV19 | - | TGTGCCAGTAAAACGACAGGAAGGAACACTGAAGCTTTCTTT | CASKTTGRNTEAFF
- | TRBJ2-5 | TRBV27 | - | TGTGCCAGCAGTTCCCACCCGAAGACAGGAGGGCCCCGAGAGACCCAGTACTTC | CASSSHPKTGGPRETQYF
- | TRBJ2-1 | TRBV6-6 | - | TGTGCCAGCAGTTACGCAGGCGCAAGCTCCTACAATGAGCAGTTCTTC | CASSYAGASSYNEQFF
- | TRBJ1-1 | TRBV10-3 | TRBD1 | TGTGCCATCAGTGAGTCGAATGGCAGGGGGCGGACTGAAGCTTTCTTT | CAISESNGRGRTEAFF
- | TRBJ2-1 | TRBV11-3 | TRBD2 | TGTGCCAGCAGCTTGGCGGGGGGTTACCCCTACAATGAGCAGTTCTTC | CASSLAGGYPYNEQFF
- | TRBJ2-7 | TRBV29-1 | - | TGCAGCGGGGGAACAGGGTCCACCTACGAGCAGTACTTC | CSGGTGSTYEQYF
once | TRBJ2-7 | TRBV6-5 | - | TGTGCCAGCAGTTACATTCAGGGTATGACGGGGGAGCAGTACTTC | CASSYIQGMTGEQYF
- | TRBJ1-2 | TRBV19 | TRBD1 | TGTGCCAGTCGTCCTCTCGGAGGGGGCGCGGGGGGCTACACCTTC | CASRPLGGGAGGYTF
- | TRBJ2-7 | TRBV5-6 | TRBD1 | TGTGCCAGCAGCCCCGGAACAGGGGGCTCCTACGAGCAGTACTTC | CASSPGTGGSYEQYF
- | TRBJ2-7 | TRBV7-9 | - | TGTGCCAGCAGCTTAGAAGGATTCTCCTACGAGCAGTACTTC | CASSLEGFSYEQYF
- | TRBJ2-2 | TRBV15 | TRBD1 | TGTGCCACCATCCGGGACAGGGGTACCGGGGAGCTGTTTTTT | CATIRDRGTGELFF
- | TRBJ2-6 | TRBV7-8 | - | TGTGCCAGCAGCTTAGTGGCCGGGGCCAACGTCCTGACTTTC | CASSLVAGANVLTF
- | TRBJ1-5 | TRBV2 | - | TGTGCCAGCAGTGTCCGTTACATGGGCAATCAGCCCCAGCATTTT | CASSVRYMGNQPQHF
- | TRBJ1-3 | TRBV18 | - | TGTGCCAGCTCACCCACGGACCGACAGGCTGGAAACACCATATATTTT | CASSPTDRQAGNTIYF
- | TRBJ1-3 | TRBV5-4 | - | TGTGCCAGCAGCTTCTGGTCTTCTGGAAACACCATATATTTT | CASSFWSSGNTIYF
- | TRBJ2-1 | TRBV6-5 | TRBD2 | TGTGCCAGCAGTTACTACCTAGCGGGGGGCCAGGTTGAGCAGTTCTTC | CASSYYLAGGQVEQFF
- | TRBJ1-1 | TRBV4-2 | - | TGTGCCAGCAGCCAAGAGACAGGCCCTCAGGGCACTGAAGCTTTCTTT | CASSQETGPQGTEAFF
- | TRBJ1-2 | TRBV19 | TRBD1 | TGTGCCAGTACTGGGGACAGGCAGACTTATGGCTACACCTTC | CASTGDRQTYGYTF
- | TRBJ2-2 | TRBV5-1 | TRBD2 | TGCGCCAGCAGCTTCGGAGTAGCGGGAGACACCGGGGAGCTGTTTTTT | CASSFGVAGDTGELFF
- | TRBJ1-2 | TRBV5-1 | - | TGCGCCAGCAGCTTGGCCGGGGCCTCCGGAGACTATGGCTACACCTTC | CASSLAGASGDYGYTF
- | TRBJ1-1 | TRBV29-1 | TRBD1 | TGCAGCTCGACAGGGTGGGACACTGAAGCTTTCTTT | CSSTGWDTEAFF
- | TRBJ2-3 | TRBV9 | - | TGTGCCAGCAGCGTGGAGGGACTCGTGGATACGCAGTATTTT | CASSVEGLVDTQYF
- | TRBJ1-3 | TRBV5-1 | - | TGCGCCAGCAGCTTGAGTTCCGGCAGCGGAAACACCATATATTTT | CASSLSSGSGNTIYF
few | TRBJ2-7 | TRBV19 | TRBD2 | TGTGCCAGTGACCGGGGGGTTACCTACGAGCAGTACTTC | CASDRGVTYEQYF
- | TRBJ1-2 | TRBV2 | - | TGTGCCAGCAGCCCAACAGGGAACTATGGCTACACCTTC | CASSPTGNYGYTF
- | TRBJ2-1 | TRBV15 | TRBD2 | TGTGCCACCAGCAGGGGGACTAGCCGGGAGGAGCAGTTCTTC | CATSRGTSREEQFF
- | TRBJ1-1 | TRBV5-1 | - | TGCGCCAGCAGCTTGATGGCGTCAGGAGAAGCTTTCTTT | CASSLMASGEAFF
- | TRBJ1-2 | TRBV7-9 | - | TGTGCCAGCAGCTTAAACAGGGAGGGCTACACCTTC | CASSLNREGYTF